This T cell receptor (beta chain) was sequenced during a study of cytomegalovirus exposure and HLA in healthy donors. At the level of the study: About 80 million unique TCR sequences came from HLA-typed donors in an early release.

The CDR3 is made up of 15 amino acids. The V end was cut by 4 bases, the J end by 3 bases, with 17 bases between. Germline V gene data show CDR1 as SGDLS and CDR2 as YYNGEE. PCR employed 60 Vbeta and 13 Jbeta primers. Original methodology: Unique TCR beta chains numbered approximately 80 million in a later analysis, with around 10 million shared. The repertoire was sequenced with immunoSEQ multiplex PCR; TCRdb's copy has only in-frame clones and lacks some. The V and J calls and the clone size are those of that table, but D and trimming were determined from the DNA. The sample gives more than 95,000 clones, approximately 80% of which show up once; around 13% is in the top ten. This clone has a handful of counts.

The receptor comes from a woman aged 40-49 years in good health and CMV-seropositive. Sequencing used PBMCs. This rearrangement joins TRBV9 to TRBJ2-7; D possibly corresponds to TRBD2 (6 bases). The CDR3 loop is CASSPRGGGVYEQYF. CDR3 in DNA: TGTGCCAGCAGCCCCAGAGGAGGAGGGGTCTACGAGCAGTACTTC.